This T cell receptor (beta chain) comes out of a study of cytomegalovirus exposure and HLA in healthy donors. This CDR3 region has 13 residues. Germline assignment: CDR1 SGHDN and CDR2 FVKESK. After removal of 2 bases from V and 8 bases from J, the junction contained 0 bases not matched to a gene. PCR involved 60 Vbeta and 13 Jbeta primers. The protocol was immunoSEQ multiplex PCR, while the TCRdb copy is restricted to in-frame clones and leaves out a portion. This table holds more than 90,000 clones, approximately 80% found once. The TCR sequence derives from a man under 40 in good health and CMV-seropositive. Sample: PBMCs. The gene calls are TRBV14 and TRBJ1-6; TRBD1 matches 7 bases. The CDR3 region has the DNA TGTGCCAGCAGCCAACAGGGGGATTCACCCCTCCACTTT. Protein: CASSQQGDSPLHF.